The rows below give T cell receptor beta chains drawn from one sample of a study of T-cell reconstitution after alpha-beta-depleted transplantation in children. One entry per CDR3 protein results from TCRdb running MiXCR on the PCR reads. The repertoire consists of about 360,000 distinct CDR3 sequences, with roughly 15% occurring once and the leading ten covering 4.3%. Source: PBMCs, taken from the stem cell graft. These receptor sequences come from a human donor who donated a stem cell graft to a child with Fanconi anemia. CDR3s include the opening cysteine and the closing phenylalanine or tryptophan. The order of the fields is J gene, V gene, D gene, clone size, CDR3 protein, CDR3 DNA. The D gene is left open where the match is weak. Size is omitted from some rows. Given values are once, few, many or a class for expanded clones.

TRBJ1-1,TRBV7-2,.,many,CASSLNGRGEAFF,TGTGCCAGCAGCTTAAATGGACGCGGTGAAGCTTTCTTT
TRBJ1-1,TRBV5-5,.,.,CASSLITMNTEAFF,TGTGCCAGCAGCTTAATAACTATGAACACTGAAGCTTTCTTT
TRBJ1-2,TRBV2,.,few,CASSLGPQGGYTF,TGTGCCAGCAGCCTGGGGCCTCAGGGGGGCTACACCTTC
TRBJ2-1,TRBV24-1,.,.,CATSDLQRMGSSCETNEQFF,TGTGCCACCAGTGATTTGCAACGTATGGGGTCTTCGTGTGAGACGAATGAGCAGTTCTTC
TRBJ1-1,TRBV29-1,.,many,CSVEERDGYPPEAFF,TGCAGCGTTGAAGAACGGGACGGTTATCCCCCTGAAGCTTTCTTT
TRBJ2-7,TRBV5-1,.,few,CASTPWDTSYEQYF,TGCGCCAGCACTCCTTGGGACACATCCTACGAGCAGTACTTC
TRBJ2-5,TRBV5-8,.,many,CASSLNRGGETQYF,TGTGCCAGCAGCCTCAACAGGGGAGGGGAGACCCAGTACTTC
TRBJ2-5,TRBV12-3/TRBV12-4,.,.,CASSGTVEETQYF,TGTGCCAGCAGTGGGACGGTGGAGGAGACCCAGTACTTC
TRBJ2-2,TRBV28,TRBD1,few,CASSFRTGSDTGVLFF,TGTGCCAGCAGTTTTCGGACAGGGTCGGACACCGGGGTTCTGTTTTTT
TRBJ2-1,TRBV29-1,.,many,CSVGGYEQFF,TGCAGCGTTGGGGGATATGAGCAGTTCTTC
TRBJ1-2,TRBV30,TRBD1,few,CAWSIWDSDYGYTF,TGTGCCTGGAGTATCTGGGACAGCGACTATGGCTACACCTTC
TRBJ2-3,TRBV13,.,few,CASSLAGYSADTQYF,TGTGCCAGCAGCTTAGCGGGGTATTCGGCAGATACGCAGTATTTT
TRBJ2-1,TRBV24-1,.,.,CATAFKTEQFF,TGTGCCACCGCTTTTAAAACTGAGCAGTTCTTC
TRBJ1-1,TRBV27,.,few,CASSLARGTEAFF,TGTGCCAGCAGTTTGGCGAGGGGCACTGAAGCTTTCTTT
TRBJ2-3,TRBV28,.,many,CASSLTPGLSPHTDTQYF,TGTGCCAGCAGCCTGACCCCGGGCTTGTCCCCTCACACAGATACGCAGTATTTT
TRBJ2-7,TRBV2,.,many,CASSDGARGYF,TGTGCCAGCAGTGATGGAGCCCGTGGGTACTTC
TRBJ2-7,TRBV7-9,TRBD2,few,CASSEGTTYEQYF,TGTGCCAGCAGCGAAGGGACTACCTACGAGCAGTACTTC
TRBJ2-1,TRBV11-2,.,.,CASRRQSPYNEQFF,TGTGCCAGCAGGAGACAGAGTCCCTACAATGAGCAGTTCTTC
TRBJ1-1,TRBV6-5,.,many,CASSRGVGGGTEAFF,TGTGCCAGCAGCCGAGGGGTTGGGGGTGGCACTGAAGCTTTCTTT
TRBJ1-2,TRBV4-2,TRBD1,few,CASSKGGPNTGYTF,TGTGCCAGCAGCAAAGGGGGCCCCAATACTGGCTACACCTTC
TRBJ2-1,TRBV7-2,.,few,CASSPRFSGEQFF,TGTGCCAGCAGCCCTCGATTTTCGGGTGAGCAGTTCTTC
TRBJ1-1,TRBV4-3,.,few,CASSQEKDLNTEAFF,TGCGCCAGCAGCCAAGAAAAGGATCTCAACACTGAAGCTTTCTTT
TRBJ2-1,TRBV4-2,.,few,CASSAPLQLGGEQFF,TGTGCCAGCAGCGCTCCCCTCCAGCTCGGGGGTGAGCAGTTCTTC
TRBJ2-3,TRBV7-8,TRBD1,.,CASSLGTGMDTQYF,TGTGCCAGCAGCTTAGGGACAGGGATGGATACGCAGTATTTT
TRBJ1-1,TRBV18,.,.,CASSKTIQVLMTEAFF,TGTGCCAGCTCCAAAACGATCCAGGTTTTAATGACTGAAGCTTTCTTT
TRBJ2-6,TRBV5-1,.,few,CASSPGPSISGANVLTF,TGCGCCAGCAGCCCCGGACCGAGTATCTCTGGGGCCAACGTCCTGACTTTC
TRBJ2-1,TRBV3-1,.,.,CASSETPGSYNEQFF,TGTGCCAGCAGTGAAACTCCGGGCTCCTACAATGAGCAGTTCTTC
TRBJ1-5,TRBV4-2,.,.,CASSQERNQPQHF,TGTGCCAGCAGCCAAGAAAGAAATCAGCCCCAGCATTTT
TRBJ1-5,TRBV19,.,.,CASSMFLTSNQPQHF,TGTGCCAGTAGTATGTTCCTGACTAGCAATCAGCCCCAGCATTTT
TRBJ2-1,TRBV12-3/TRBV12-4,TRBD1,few,CASSFTTGGWNEQFF,TGTGCCAGCAGTTTTACGACAGGGGGCTGGAATGAGCAGTTCTTC
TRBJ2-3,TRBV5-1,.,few,CASSTGAQRLGDTQYF,TGCGCCAGCAGCACCGGGGCCCAGAGACTGGGGGATACGCAGTATTTT
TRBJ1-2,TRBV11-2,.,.,CASSSRPFGGYTF,TGTGCCAGCAGCTCCCGGCCTTTCGGGGGCTACACCTTC
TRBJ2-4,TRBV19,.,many,CATGRGGGKNIQYF,TGTGCCACCGGCCGAGGGGGGGGCAAAAACATTCAGTACTTC
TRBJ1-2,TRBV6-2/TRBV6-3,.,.,CASSYRRSVDYGYTF,TGTGCCAGCAGTTATAGGCGGTCGGTAGACTATGGCTACACCTTC
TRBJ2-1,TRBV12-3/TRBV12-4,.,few,CASSLSDEQFF,TGTGCCAGCAGCCTCTCGGACGAGCAGTTCTTC
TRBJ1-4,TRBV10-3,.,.,CAIKAATNEKLFF,TGTGCCATCAAGGCTGCAACTAATGAAAAACTGTTTTTT
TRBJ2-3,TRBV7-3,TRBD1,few,CASSFRTAGTGSINRWRTDTQYF,TGTGCCAGCAGCTTCCGCACTGCCGGGACAGGGAGTATTAATCGGTGGAGAACAGATACGCAGTATTTT
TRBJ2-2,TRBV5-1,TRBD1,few,CASRYPPGTGGTGELFF,TGCGCCAGCAGGTACCCCCCCGGGACAGGTGGGACCGGGGAGCTGTTTTTT
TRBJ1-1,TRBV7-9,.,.,CASSLIGADTEAFF,TGTGCCAGCAGCTTGATAGGGGCCGACACTGAAGCTTTCTTT
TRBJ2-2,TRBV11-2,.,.,CASTPGVGANTGELFF,TGTGCCAGCACCCCGGGGGTCGGAGCGAACACCGGGGAGCTGTTTTTT
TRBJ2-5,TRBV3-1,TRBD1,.,CASSPQGGTGGGETQYF,TGTGCCAGCAGCCCCCAGGGCGGGACAGGGGGCGGGGAGACCCAGTACTTC
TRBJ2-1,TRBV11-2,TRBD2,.,CASSLEVLAGRSYNEQFF,TGTGCCAGCAGCTTAGAAGTCCTAGCGGGACGCTCCTACAATGAGCAGTTCTTC
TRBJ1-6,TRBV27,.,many,CASSLSIRGGDSPLHF,TGTGCCAGCAGTTTATCGATAAGAGGAGGAGATTCACCCCTCCACTTT
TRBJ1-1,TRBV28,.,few,CASTSPGGMNTEAFF,TGTGCCAGCACCAGCCCGGGCGGGATGAACACTGAAGCTTTCTTT